This is a list of T cell receptor beta chains from one sample in a study of blood T cell repertoires in COVID-19. The protocol was immunoSEQ multiplex PCR, while the TCRdb copy is restricted to in-frame clones and leaves out a portion. This table has 150,000 to 200,000 clones, about 88% appearing once. Sequenced: peripheral blood. Receptor source: a woman of 80 years or more in a cohort sampled during active or convalescent COVID-19. The CDR3 runs from the conserved cysteine through the conserved F or W. D genes are given only for firm matches. The size entry is marked missing in some rows and otherwise reads once, few, many or a size class.

.	TRBV13	TRBJ2-5	.	TGTGCCAGCAGCTGGGCACAAGAGACCCAGTACTTC	CASSWAQETQYF
.	TRBV18	TRBJ1-1	.	TGTGCCAGCTCACCACAGGGCGGGGTACACCAGAACACTGAAGCTTTCTTT	CASSPQGGVHQNTEAFF
TRBD1	TRBV28	TRBJ1-2	.	TGTGCCAGCAGTACCCAGACAGGGGAAGGGTATGGCTACACCTTC	CASSTQTGEGYGYTF
TRBD1	TRBV30	TRBJ1-4	.	TGTGCCTGGACTAAACAGGGGATCAACGAAAAACTGTTTTTT	CAWTKQGINEKLFF
.	TRBV7-2	TRBJ1-2	.	TGTGCCAGCAGCGTAGACAGCAATAACTATGGCTACACCTTC	CASSVDSNNYGYTF
.	TRBV2	TRBJ1-3	few	TGTGCCAGCACCCGGACAGCGGACTCTGGAAACACCATATATTTT	CASTRTADSGNTIYF
TRBD2	TRBV7-9	TRBJ2-3	.	TGTGCCAGCAGCCGTGGGACTAGCGGGCCAGATACGCAGTATTTT	CASSRGTSGPDTQYF
.	TRBV5-1	TRBJ1-1	.	TGCGCCAGCAGCTTGGGCGGGCTGGCTTTCTTT	CASSLGGLAFF
.	TRBV6-2/TRBV6-3	TRBJ2-3	.	TGTGCCAGCAGTTACTTTACGAGGACAGATACGCAGTATTTT	CASSYFTRTDTQYF
.	TRBV6-6	TRBJ2-5	once	TGTGCCAGCAGTTACCCAAGGAGGGAGCCGACCCAGTACTTC	CASSYPRREPTQYF
.	TRBV4-3	TRBJ2-5	.	TGCGCCAGCAGCCGCCTTGGGGGGAGAGAGACCCAGTACTTC	CASSRLGGRETQYF
.	TRBV5-6	TRBJ2-3	.	TGTGCCAGCAGCAGGTCTCGCAGGGGTATAGATACGCAGTATTTT	CASSRSRRGIDTQYF
TRBD1	TRBV28	TRBJ2-7	once	TGTGCCAGCAGGGACAGGTACTACGAGCAGTACTTC	CASRDRYYEQYF
.	TRBV29-1	TRBJ2-7	.	TGCAGCGTTGATATAGGGGGACCTTCTCCCTACGAGCAGTACTTC	CSVDIGGPSPYEQYF
.	TRBV5-6	TRBJ2-1	.	TGTGCCAGCAGCTTGATTCGGGAGCAGTTCTTC	CASSLIREQFF
.	TRBV4-3	TRBJ1-2	once	TGCGCCAGCAGCCAAGATCCCAGGGAAAACTATGGCTACACCTTC	CASSQDPRENYGYTF
.	TRBV10-3	TRBJ1-1	.	TGTGCCATCAATACAGGGTCCATGAACACTGAAGCTTTCTTT	CAINTGSMNTEAFF
TRBD1	TRBV5-1	TRBJ2-4	once	TGCGCCAGCAGCTTTGGGGACAGGGGAGACATTCAGTACTTC	CASSFGDRGDIQYF
TRBD1	TRBV6-5	TRBJ1-2	.	TGTGCCAGCAGACCCGGGACAGGGAACTATGGCTACACCTTC	CASRPGTGNYGYTF
TRBD1	TRBV10-3	TRBJ2-5	.	TGTGCCATCAGGGGGGTGGGACAGAGACAAGAGACCCAGTACTTC	CAIRGVGQRQETQYF
.	TRBV2	TRBJ2-7	.	TGTGCCAGCATGCGGGAATTGTCCGAGCAGTACTTC	CASMRELSEQYF
TRBD1	TRBV19	TRBJ2-2	.	TGTGCCAGTAGTGCTCCTACGGGACAGGGGCGGACCGGGGAGCTGTTTTTT	CASSAPTGQGRTGELFF
.	TRBV18	TRBJ2-1	.	TGTGCCAGCTCACCAGAGGTCGATGAGCAGTTCTTC	CASSPEVDEQFF
TRBD1	TRBV6-5	TRBJ1-2	.	TGTGCCAGCAGTCGACAGGGGGCCCCCTATGGCTACACCTTC	CASSRQGAPYGYTF
.	TRBV9	TRBJ2-2	.	TGTGCCAGCATGAGAGGGTTCGCCGGGGAGCTGTTTTTT	CASMRGFAGELFF
.	TRBV29-1	TRBJ1-1	.	TGCAGCGTTCACAGAAACATGAACACTGAAGCTTTCTTT	CSVHRNMNTEAFF
.	TRBV4-2	TRBJ2-3	.	TGTGCCAGCAGCCAAGAAGGGGCAATCGCAGATACGCAGTATTTT	CASSQEGAIADTQYF
TRBD2	TRBV9	TRBJ2-5	.	TGTGCCAGCAGCGCGGGAGCGGGAAATCAAGAGACCCAGTACTTC	CASSAGAGNQETQYF
.	TRBV28	TRBJ1-1	.	TGTGCCAGCAGTTTCAGGAACAGGGTATTGGCTGAAGCTTTCTTT	CASSFRNRVLAEAFF
.	TRBV2	TRBJ1-2	.	TGTGCCAGCAGTCCCGGTTGGGAGGACTATGGCTACACCTTC	CASSPGWEDYGYTF
.	TRBV6-5	TRBJ1-1	.	TGTGCCAGCAGTTACGAGAGGGCCACTGAAGCTTTCTTT	CASSYERATEAFF
.	TRBV7-2	TRBJ2-2	.	TGTGCCAGCAGCTTAGCGGGGGGTTATTTCTCCGGGGAGCTGTTTTTT	CASSLAGGYFSGELFF
TRBD2	TRBV7-8	TRBJ2-2	.	TGTGCCAGCAGACAAAGCGGGGGGGACACCGGGGAGCTGTTTTTT	CASRQSGGDTGELFF
.	TRBV7-8	TRBJ1-4	.	TGTGCCAGCAGCCCCCGCGAAGGGGCAGTGGAAAAACTGTTTTTT	CASSPREGAVEKLFF
TRBD1	TRBV19	TRBJ1-1	once	TGTGCCAGTAGTATTCGGACAGGGGGGAGTACTGAAGCTTTCTTT	CASSIRTGGSTEAFF
.	TRBV18	TRBJ2-7	once	TGTGCCAGCTCACCACAGGAGGGATCCTACGAGCAGTACTTC	CASSPQEGSYEQYF
TRBD2	TRBV5-1	TRBJ2-3	.	TGCGCCAGCAGCTCGACTAGCGGGAGGACCACAGATACGCAGTATTTT	CASSSTSGRTTDTQYF
TRBD1	TRBV6-6	TRBJ2-7	.	TGTGCCAGCATGAGGGGGCCCGATTTGAACGAGCAGTACTTC	CASMRGPDLNEQYF
.	TRBV18	TRBJ1-1	.	TGTGCCAGCTCCCAACAGGTGATGAACACTGAAGCTTTCTTT	CASSQQVMNTEAFF
.	TRBV27	TRBJ2-1	.	TGTGCCAGCAGTCTACCCAAACCTAGCGCTGAGCAGTTCTTC	CASSLPKPSAEQFF
.	TRBV7-8	TRBJ1-3	.	TGTGCCAGCAGCTCAAGACTGATCTCTGGAAACACCATATATTTT	CASSSRLISGNTIYF
.	TRBV4-2	TRBJ2-2	.	TGTGCCAGCAGCCCCAGGGGATCGAACACCGGGGAGCTGTTTTTT	CASSPRGSNTGELFF
TRBD1	TRBV7-8	TRBJ1-2	.	TGTGCCAGCAGCTTGTGGGGACAGGGGGCTGATAGCTACACCTTC	CASSLWGQGADSYTF
.	TRBV2	TRBJ2-7	.	TGTGCCAACCCGGGACTGAGACAATACGAGCAGTACTTC	CANPGLRQYEQYF
.	TRBV24-1	TRBJ2-2	.	TGTGCCACCAGTGATACCCCCGGCAGGGCGAAGGCCGGGGAGCTGTTTTTT	CATSDTPGRAKAGELFF
.	TRBV30	TRBJ2-2	.	TGTGCCTGGAGAAAGGTGGACAGACGGGACGGGGAGCTGTTTTTT	CAWRKVDRRDGELFF
TRBD1	TRBV11-3	TRBJ1-1	once	TGTGCCAGCAGCTTCCCAACAGGGGTTACTGAAGCTTTCTTT	CASSFPTGVTEAFF
.	TRBV5-5	TRBJ1-4	few	TGTGCCAGCAGCTTTCAGGGGACGTATGAAAAACTGTTTTTT	CASSFQGTYEKLFF
.	TRBV27	TRBJ1-1	.	TGTGCCAGCACGCCCAGGGTGGGGTGGGCGGAAAACACTGAAGCTTTCTTT	CASTPRVGWAENTEAFF
.	TRBV6-5	TRBJ2-3	.	TGTGCCAGCAGCCAAAACACGAACACAGATACGCAGTATTTT	CASSQNTNTDTQYF
.	TRBV7-2	TRBJ2-7	.	TGTGCCAGCAGCCGTGCCTACGAGCAGTACTTC	CASSRAYEQYF
TRBD2	TRBV12-3/TRBV12-4	TRBJ2-5	.	TGTGCCAGCAGTCAAAGCGGGAGGGGGACCCAGTACTTC	CASSQSGRGTQYF
.	TRBV6-5	TRBJ2-7	.	TGTGCCAGCAGTTACGGTACAGGGTCCGGTTACGAGCAGTACTTC	CASSYGTGSGYEQYF